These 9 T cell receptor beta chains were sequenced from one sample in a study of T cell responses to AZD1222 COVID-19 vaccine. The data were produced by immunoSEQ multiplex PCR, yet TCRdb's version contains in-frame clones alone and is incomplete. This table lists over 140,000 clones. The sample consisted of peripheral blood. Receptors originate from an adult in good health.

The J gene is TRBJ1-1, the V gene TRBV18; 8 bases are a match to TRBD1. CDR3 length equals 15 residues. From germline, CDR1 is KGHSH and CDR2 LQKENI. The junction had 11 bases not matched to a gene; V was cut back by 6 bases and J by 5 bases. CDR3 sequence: CASSFDRGRGTEAFF. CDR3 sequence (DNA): TGTGCCAGCTCCTTCGACAGGGGCAGGGGGACTGAAGCTTTCTTT. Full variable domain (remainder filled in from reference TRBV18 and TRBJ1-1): NAGVMQNPRHLVRRRGQEARLRCSPMKGHSHVYWYRQLPEEGLKFMVYLQKENIIDESGMPKERFSAEFPKEGPSILRIQQVVRGDSAAYFCASSFDRGRGTEAFFGQGTRLTVV.

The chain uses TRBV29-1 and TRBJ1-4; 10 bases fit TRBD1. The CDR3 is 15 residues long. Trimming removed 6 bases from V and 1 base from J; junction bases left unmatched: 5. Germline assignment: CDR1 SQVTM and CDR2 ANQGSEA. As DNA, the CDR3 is TGCAGCGTCCGGACAGGGGGGGTAACTAATGAAAAACTGTTTTTT. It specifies CSVRTGGVTNEKLFF.

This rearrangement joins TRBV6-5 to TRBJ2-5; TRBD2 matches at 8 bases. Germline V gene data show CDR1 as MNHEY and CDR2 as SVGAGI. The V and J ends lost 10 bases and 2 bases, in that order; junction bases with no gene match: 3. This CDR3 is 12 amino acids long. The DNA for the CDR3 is TGTGCCACCGGGACTAGTCAAGAGACCCAGTACTTC. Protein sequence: CATGTSQETQYF.

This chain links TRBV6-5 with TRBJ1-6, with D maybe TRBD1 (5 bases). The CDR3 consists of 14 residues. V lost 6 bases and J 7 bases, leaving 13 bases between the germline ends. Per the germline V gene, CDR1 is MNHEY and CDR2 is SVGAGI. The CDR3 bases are TGTGCCAGCAGGGGGGGACGTCCCAATTCACCCCTCCACTTT. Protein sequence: CASRGGRPNSPLHF.

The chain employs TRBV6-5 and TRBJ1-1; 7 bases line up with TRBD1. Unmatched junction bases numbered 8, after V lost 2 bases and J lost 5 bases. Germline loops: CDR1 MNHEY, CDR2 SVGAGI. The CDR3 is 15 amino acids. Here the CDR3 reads CASSYDRALSTEAFF. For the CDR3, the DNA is TGTGCCAGCAGTTACGACAGGGCTCTTAGTACTGAAGCTTTCTTT.

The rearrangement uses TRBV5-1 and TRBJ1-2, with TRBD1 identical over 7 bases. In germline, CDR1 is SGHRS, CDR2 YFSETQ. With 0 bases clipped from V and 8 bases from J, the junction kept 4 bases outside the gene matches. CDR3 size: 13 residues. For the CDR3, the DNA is TGCGCCAGCAGCTTGGGGGACAGTTCGGGCTACACCTTC. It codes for CASSLGDSSGYTF.

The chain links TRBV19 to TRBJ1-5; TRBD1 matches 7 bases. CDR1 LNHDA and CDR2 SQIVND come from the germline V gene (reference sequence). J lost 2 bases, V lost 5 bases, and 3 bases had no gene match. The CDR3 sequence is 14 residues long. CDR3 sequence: CASSLTGGNQPQHF. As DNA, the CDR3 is TGTGCCAGTAGTTTAACAGGGGGCAATCAGCCCCAGCATTTT.

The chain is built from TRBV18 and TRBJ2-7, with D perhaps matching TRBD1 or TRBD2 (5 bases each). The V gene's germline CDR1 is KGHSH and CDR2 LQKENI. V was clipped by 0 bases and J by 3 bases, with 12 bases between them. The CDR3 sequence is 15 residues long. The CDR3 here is CASSPPGRDGYEQYF. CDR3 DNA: TGTGCCAGCTCACCACCGGGAAGGGACGGCTACGAGCAGTACTTC.

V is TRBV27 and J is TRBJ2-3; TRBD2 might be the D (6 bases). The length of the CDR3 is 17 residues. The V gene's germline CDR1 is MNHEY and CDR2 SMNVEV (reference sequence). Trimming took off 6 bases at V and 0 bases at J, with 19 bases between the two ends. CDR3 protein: CASSFGGESTSTDTQYF. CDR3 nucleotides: TGTGCCAGCAGCTTCGGGGGAGAATCTACTAGCACAGATACGCAGTATTTT.